This entry features one T cell receptor beta chain sequence. These data originate in a study of neoadjuvant anti-PD-1 for oral cavity cancer. Looking at the study overall: Around day 43, patients without progression received a fourth nivolumab dose before surgery.

Using immunoSEQ multiplex PCR, the repertoire was profiled, and TCRdb retains in-frame clones only, with some absent. The repertoire consists of around 6,200 clones, with about three quarters occurring once and the leading ten covering 2.7%. This CDR3 region has 16 residues. Germline V gives CDR1 SSHAT, CDR2 FNYEAQ (reference sequence). The V end lost 5 bases, the J end lost 2 bases, and 15 bases lay between the germline ends. This receptor was obtained from a person between 40 and 80 years old with oral cavity squamous cell carcinoma. V gene TRBV7-7 combines with J gene TRBJ2-2; possibly TRBD1 for D (7 bases). This material consisted of PBMCs, taken before nivolumab (anti-PD-1) treatment. In nucleotides, the CDR3 is TGTGCCAGCAGCCCCACAGGGGAGGTTAACACCGGGGAGCTGTTTTTT. The encoded protein is CASSPTGEVNTGELFF.